Below are 2 T cell receptor beta chains sequenced from a single sample in a study of OX40 agonist ivuxolimab in advanced cancers. Profiled with immunoSEQ multiplex PCR; TCRdb holds only in-frame clones, not every one. This repertoire shows 75,000 to 100,000 clones, less than 85% found once; its top ten account for under 6.5%. The material was CD4+ or CD8+ T cells sorted from blood, obtained in a trial of the OX40 agonist ivuxolimab. These receptors all come from an adult with an advanced solid tumor such as melanoma, head and neck, liver or kidney cancer.

The rearrangement links TRBV2 to TRBJ1-4; D is perhaps TRBD1 (5 bases). CDR1 is SNHLY and CDR2 is FYNNEI in the germline V gene. The CDR3 extends over 14 amino acids. Trimming took 7 bases from V and 8 from J, leaving 17 bases between them. The CDR3 region is CASTVTGMREKLFF. In DNA form, the CDR3 reads TGTGCCAGCACTGTTACAGGAATGAGGGAAAAACTGTTTTTT.

V and J are TRBV5-1 and TRBJ1-1; the match to TRBD1 covers 9 bases. Germline assignment: CDR1 SGHRS and CDR2 YFSETQ. The CDR3 is 15 residues long. V shed 3 bases, J shed 4 bases, and the junction held 7 bases outside the gene matches. The CDR3 region has the DNA TGCGCCAGCAGCTCCTCCGGGACAGGGACCACTGAAGCTTTCTTT. This translates into CASSSSGTGTTEAFF.